One and the same sample provided the 27 T cell receptor beta chains below, sequenced in a study of cytomegalovirus exposure and HLA in healthy donors. The table came from immunoSEQ multiplex PCR; TCRdb's copy has only in-frame clones and leaves some out. This sample has hundreds of thousands of clones; 86% occur once, and the top ten carry 0.83%. The sample was PBMCs. The origin of the receptors is a woman younger than 35 in good health and CMV-seronegative.

V gene TRBV7-8 combines with J gene TRBJ2-7; 9 bases are shared with TRBD2. Germline CDR1 and CDR2: SGHVS and FQNEAQ. This CDR3 contains 16 residues. J was trimmed by 6 bases and V by 8 bases; bases with no gene match: 17. CDR3 residues: CASRPERGSGRVEQYF. CDR3 coding DNA: TGTGCCAGCCGACCGGAGCGGGGTAGCGGGAGAGTCGAGCAGTACTTC.

In this sample, this clone turned up once. V usage is TRBV27 and J usage is TRBJ2-5; a weak D match, TRBD1 (6 bases). The CDR3 is made up of 17 amino acids. Per germline, CDR1 MNHEY and CDR2 SMNVEV (reference sequence). The V and J ends lost 5 bases and 3 bases respectively, with 22 bases between them. CDR3 nucleotide sequence: TGTGCCAGCAGTAACCGCAAGGGGGTATTCGGTAAAGAGACCCAGTACTTC. Its protein product is CASSNRKGVFGKETQYF.

V is TRBV13 and J is TRBJ1-2, with TRBD1 identical over 7 bases. From germline, CDR1 is PRHDT and CDR2 FYEKMQ (reference sequence). This CDR3 spans 13 amino acids. V was clipped by 5 bases and J by 6 bases; unmatched bases: 6. The CDR3 reads CASSRRDRNGYTF. As DNA, the CDR3 is TGTGCCAGCAGCCGCCGGGACAGAAATGGCTACACCTTC.

The J gene is TRBJ1-4, the V gene TRBV30; 10 bases match TRBD1. The V and J ends lost 5 bases and 8 bases, in that order; junction bases with no gene match: 8. The length of the CDR3 is 14 residues. The germline V gene has CDR1 GTSNPN and CDR2 SVGIG (reference sequence). This CDR3 reads CAWLSGTGDEKLFF. DNA of the CDR3: TGTGCCTGGTTATCCGGGACAGGGGACGAAAAACTGTTTTTT.

The CDR3 region is CASSTPSGQGAYEQYF. CDR3 nucleotide sequence: TGTGCCAGCAGCACCCCGAGTGGACAGGGAGCCTACGAGCAGTACTTC. The V gene is TRBV21-1, the J gene TRBJ2-7; the D call TRBD1 from the table was never checked on the DNA. TRBV21-1 is labeled a pseudogene. The CDR3 runs to 16 residues.

V gene TRBV5-1 combines with J gene TRBJ2-3; D may be TRBD1 (9 bases). The CDR3 loop spans 18 amino acids. V dropped 0 bases and J dropped 6 bases, with 23 bases sitting between them. Germline values: CDR1 SGHRS, CDR2 YFSETQ. CDR3 sequence reads: CASSLGFKPGGTGDTQYF. The CDR3 nucleotides read TGCGCCAGCAGCTTGGGGTTTAAGCCGGGAGGGACAGGGGATACGCAGTATTTT.

The chain uses TRBV7-9 and TRBJ2-1, with 9 bases that match TRBD1. This CDR3 spans 16 amino acids. CDR1 is SEHNR, CDR2 FQNEAQ, per germline (reference sequence). The V gene end was trimmed by 3 bases and the J gene end by 6 bases; junction bases not matched to a gene: 9. As DNA, the CDR3 is TGTGCCAGCAGCTTGGCCGGGACAGGGATAGGCAATGAGCAGTTCTTC. Amino acid sequence: CASSLAGTGIGNEQFF.

The V and J genes are TRBV7-9 and TRBJ2-1; possible D gene TRBD1, 7 bases. Germline CDR1 and CDR2: SEHNR and FQNEAQ (reference sequence). This CDR3 contains 15 residues. The germline V and J ends were trimmed by 5 bases and 9 bases, with 20 bases remaining between them. CDR3 nucleotides: TGTGCCAGCAGCATATTAGCTCCGGGGGACAGTGAGCAGTTCTTC. Translating gives CASSILAPGDSEQFF.

The chain uses TRBV2 and TRBJ2-3, with TRBD2 identical over 15 bases. The CDR3 runs 17 residues. Germline loops: CDR1 SNHLY, CDR2 FYNNEI. V lost 7 bases and J lost 0; bases outside the gene matches: 5. The CDR3 reads CASKWTSGGGSTDTQYF. The CDR3 region has the DNA TGTGCCAGCAAGTGGACTAGCGGGGGGGGGAGCACAGATACGCAGTATTTT. The whole variable domain, filled in from reference TRBV2 and TRBJ2-3, reads EPEVTQTPSHQVTQMGQEVILRCVPISNHLYFYWYRQILGQKVEFLVSFYNNEISEKSEIFDDQFSVERPDGSNFTLKIRSTKLEDSAMYFCASKWTSGGGSTDTQYFGPGTRLTVL.

Only one count was recorded for this clone. The rearrangement joins TRBV19 to TRBJ1-2; the match to TRBD1 covers 8 bases. Germline CDR1 LNHDA, CDR2 SQIVND (reference sequence). The CDR3 is 12 residues long. V was clipped by 5 bases and J by 7 bases; unmatched bases: 3. The CDR3 DNA sequence: TGTGCCAGTAGTGGACAGGGTACTGGCTACACCTTC. It encodes CASSGQGTGYTF.

CDR3 in DNA: TGCGCCAGCAGCTTTAGCGGGAGCTCCTACGAGCAGTACTTC. It codes for CASSFSGSSYEQYF. The chain joins TRBV5-1 to TRBJ2-7; TRBD2 aligns across 9 bases. This CDR3 is built from 14 residues. Germline V CDR1 and CDR2: SGHRS, YFSETQ. V was clipped by 2 bases and J by 0 bases; unmatched bases: 0.

The chain employs TRBV5-4 and TRBJ2-3, with TRBD2 matching over 13 bases. There are 18 residues in the CDR3. Germline CDR1 and CDR2: SGHNT and YYREEE (reference sequence). V gave up 4 bases and J gave up 3 bases; unmatched junction bases: 11. In nucleotides, the CDR3 is TGTGCCAGCAGCCCTACTAGCGGGAGGGGGAGTAGGACAGATACGCAGTATTTT. Its protein is CASSPTSGRGSRTDTQYF.

The J gene is TRBJ2-2, the V gene TRBV5-1; 8 nucleotides line up with TRBD2. The CDR3 has 15 residues. CDR1 and CDR2 (germline): SGHRS, YFSETQ. J gave up 3 bases and V 1 base, and 2 bases lay outside the gene matches. The CDR3 DNA is TGCGCCAGCAGCTTGACTAGCGGTCACACCGGGGAGCTGTTTTTT. Amino acids: CASSLTSGHTGELFF. Based on the CDR3 plus reference TRBV5-1 and TRBJ2-2, the full variable domain is KAGVTQTPRYLIKTRGQQVTLSCSPISGHRSVSWYQQTPGQGLQFLFEYFSETQRNKGNFPGRFSGRQFSNSRSEMNVSTLELGDSALYLCASSLTSGHTGELFFGEGSRLTVL.

V is TRBV30 and J is TRBJ2-7, with TRBD2 matching over 9 bases. Germline lookup yields CDR1 GTSNPN and CDR2 SVGIG (reference sequence). The ends lost 0 bases at V and 0 bases at J; junction bases unmatched: 9. The CDR3 covers 17 residues. The CDR3 loop reads CAWSVRLAGSVSYEQYF. The CDR3 region has the DNA TGTGCCTGGAGTGTACGCCTAGCGGGATCTGTCTCCTACGAGCAGTACTTC.

The chain combines TRBV30 with TRBJ2-1, with TRBD1 matching over 9 bases. This CDR3 is 15 amino acids long. Germline CDR1 GTSNPN, CDR2 SVGIG (reference sequence). J lost 9 bases, V lost 4 bases, and 13 bases had no gene match. CDR3 coding DNA: TGTGCCTGGACTTCGGGACAGGGCACGTACGGTGAGCAGTTCTTC. Translated: CAWTSGQGTYGEQFF.

This chain connects TRBV29-1 to TRBJ2-5, with TRBD1 matching over 7 bases. V trimming: 2 bases; J trimming: 5 bases; junction bases outside the gene matches: 2. This CDR3 spans 12 amino acids. Germline CDR1 reads SQVTM; CDR2 reads ANQGSEA. This chain's CDR3 is CSVETGAETQYF. The CDR3 coding sequence is TGCAGCGTTGAAACAGGGGCCGAGACCCAGTACTTC.

The rearrangement joins TRBV9 to TRBJ2-1, with D perhaps TRBD1 (5 bases). CDR3 length: 14 residues. V was shortened by 6 bases and J by 5 bases, with 15 bases between the two germline ends. The germline gives CDR1 SGDLS, CDR2 YYNGEE. This CDR3 reads CASTRIQGNNEQFF. The CDR3 DNA reads TGTGCCAGCACAAGAATTCAGGGAAACAATGAGCAGTTCTTC.

V and J are TRBV30 and TRBJ2-1; unclear D gene. V was shortened by 3 bases and J by 7 bases, with 10 bases between the two germline ends. CDR3 size: 12 residues. The germline CDR1 and CDR2 sequences are GTSNPN and SVGIG (reference sequence). The CDR3 sequence is CAWSPMLNEQFF. As DNA, the CDR3 is TGTGCCTGGAGCCCTATGCTAAATGAGCAGTTCTTC.

The rearrangement links TRBV7-6 to TRBJ2-5; D remains unclear. Germline assignment: CDR1 SGHVS and CDR2 FNYEAQ. This CDR3 has 13 residues. The V gene lost 5 bases and the J gene lost 5 bases, with 12 bases spanning the gap. The CDR3 region has the DNA TGTGCCAGCAGCCTCAGACTGGAGGAGACCCAGTACTTC. Translated: CASSLRLEETQYF.

The chain joins TRBV6-5 to TRBJ2-2, with TRBD1 as a possible D gene (6 bases). CDR3 length equals 12 residues. Trimming took 11 bases from V and 5 from J, leaving 12 bases between them. Germline V gene sequence: CDR1 MNHEY, CDR2 SVGAGI. The CDR3 nucleotides read TGTGCCGCCCTAGGGGGAACCGGGGAGCTGTTTTTT. This codes for CAALGGTGELFF.

The chain joins TRBV19 to TRBJ1-2; 8 bases fit TRBD1. The CDR3 covers 13 residues. V gave up 8 bases and J gave up 8 bases; unmatched junction bases: 10. Germline lookup yields CDR1 LNHDA and CDR2 SQIVND (reference sequence). CDR3 protein: CASRHQGAKGYTF. The CDR3 coding sequence is TGTGCCAGTCGCCACCAGGGGGCGAAAGGCTACACCTTC.

The V gene is TRBV11-2, the J gene TRBJ2-7; 8 nucleotides agree with TRBD1. The length of the CDR3 is 15 residues. The germline V gene has CDR1 SGHAT and CDR2 FQNNGV. With V trimmed by 3 bases and J by 2 bases, 6 bases remained unmatched. The CDR3 nucleotides are TGTGCCAGCAGCTTCGGGACAGGCAACCCCTACGAGCAGTACTTC. Protein sequence: CASSFGTGNPYEQYF.

The chain joins TRBV28 to TRBJ2-6, with D possibly TRBD1 on 5 matching bases. V shed 4 bases and J shed 1 base, with 8 bases lying between them. The germline CDR1 and CDR2 sequences are MDHEN and SYDVKM. The CDR3 spans 15 residues. The CDR3 DNA reads as TGTGCCAGCAGTTCCAGGGCGTCTGGGGCCAACGTCCTGACTTTC. This codes for CASSSRASGANVLTF.

V and J are TRBV6-1 and TRBJ2-7; TRBD1 agrees at 7 bases. The CDR3 consists of 15 residues. The V segment lost 4 bases and the J segment 1 base; nucleotides outside the gene matches: 7. Germline V gene data show CDR1 as MNHNS and CDR2 as SASEGT. The CDR3 DNA follows: TGTGCCAGCAGTGCCCGACAGGGCCTTTCCTACGAGCAGTACTTC. This gives the protein CASSARQGLSYEQYF.

On this clone itself: This CDR3 is also generated by other DNA sequences in the sample. The chain links TRBV5-1 to TRBJ2-1; 12 positions agree with TRBD2. Germline V gene lookup returns CDR1 SGHRS and CDR2 YFSETQ. V trimming: 0 bases; J trimming: 7 bases; junction bases outside the gene matches: 2. There are 15 residues in the CDR3. Here the CDR3 reads CASSLGLAGDNEQFF. The CDR3 DNA is TGCGCCAGCAGCTTGGGACTAGCGGGAGATAATGAGCAGTTCTTC.

J is TRBJ2-5 and V is TRBV7-8; 7 nucleotides agree with TRBD1. The germline V gene has CDR1 SGHVS and CDR2 FQNEAQ. V lost 5 bases and J lost 2; bases outside the gene matches: 5. The CDR3 is made up of 14 amino acids. In DNA form, the CDR3 reads TGTGCCAGCAGCACCGGGACAGTGCAAGAGACCCAGTACTTC. Its protein product is CASSTGTVQETQYF.

V gene TRBV6-6 combines with J gene TRBJ2-5; TRBD2 is a possible D gene (6 bases). The CDR3 extends over 16 amino acids. V was pared by 6 bases and J by 4 bases, with 21 bases between. The germline V gene encodes CDR1 MNHNY and CDR2 SVGAGI (reference sequence). The CDR3 DNA follows: TGTGCCAGCAGGACCGCGGGGATCGGAGTGGGAGAGACCCAGTACTTC. It codes for CASRTAGIGVGETQYF.